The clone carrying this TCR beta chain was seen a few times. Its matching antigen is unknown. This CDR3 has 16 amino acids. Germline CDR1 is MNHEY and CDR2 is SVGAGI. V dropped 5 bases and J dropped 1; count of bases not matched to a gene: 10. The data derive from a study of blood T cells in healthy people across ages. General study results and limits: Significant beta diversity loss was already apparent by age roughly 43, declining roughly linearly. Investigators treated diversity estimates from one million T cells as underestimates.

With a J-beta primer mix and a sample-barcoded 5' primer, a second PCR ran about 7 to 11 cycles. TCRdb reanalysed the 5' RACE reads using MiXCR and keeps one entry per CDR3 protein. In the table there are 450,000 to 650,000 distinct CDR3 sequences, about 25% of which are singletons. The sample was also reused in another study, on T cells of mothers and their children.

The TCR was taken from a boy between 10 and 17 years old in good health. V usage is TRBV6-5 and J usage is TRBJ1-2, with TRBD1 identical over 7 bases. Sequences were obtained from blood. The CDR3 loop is CASSPDRDRINYGYTF. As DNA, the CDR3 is TGTGCCAGCAGTCCCGACCGGGACAGAATTAACTATGGCTACACCTTC.